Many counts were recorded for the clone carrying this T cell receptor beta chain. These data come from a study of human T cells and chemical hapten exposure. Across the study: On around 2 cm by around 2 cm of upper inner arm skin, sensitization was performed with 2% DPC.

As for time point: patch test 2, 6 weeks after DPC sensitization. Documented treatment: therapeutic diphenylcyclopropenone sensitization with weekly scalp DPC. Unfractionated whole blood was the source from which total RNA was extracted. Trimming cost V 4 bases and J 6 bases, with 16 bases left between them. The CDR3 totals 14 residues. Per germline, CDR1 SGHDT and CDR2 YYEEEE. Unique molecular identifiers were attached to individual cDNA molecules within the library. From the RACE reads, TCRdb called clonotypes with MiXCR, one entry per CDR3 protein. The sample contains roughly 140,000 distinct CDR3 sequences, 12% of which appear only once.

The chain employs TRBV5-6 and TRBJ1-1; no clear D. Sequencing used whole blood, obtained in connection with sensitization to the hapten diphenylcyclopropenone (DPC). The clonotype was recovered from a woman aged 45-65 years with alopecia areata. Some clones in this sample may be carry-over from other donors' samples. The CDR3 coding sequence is TGTGCCAGCAGCCGCTTAAATCCTCCTGCTGAAGCTTTCTTT. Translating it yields CASSRLNPPAEAFF. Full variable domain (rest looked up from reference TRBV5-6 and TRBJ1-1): DAGVTQSPTHLIKTRGQQVTLRCSPKSGHDTVSWYQQALGQGPQFIFQYYEEEERQRGNFPDRFSGHQFPNYSSELNVNALLLGDSALYLCASSRLNPPAEAFFGQGTRLTVV.